This TCR beta chain is from a study of OX40 agonist ivuxolimab in advanced cancers. Regarding the study as a whole: Average numbers of expanded clones were greater in CD8+ T cells than in CD4+. Dose levels from 0.1 to 3.0 mg/kg saw CD4+ and CD8+ blood T cells expand clonally by week 6.

To note about this clone: Its antigen is as yet unknown.

Sequencing used immunoSEQ multiplex PCR; TCRdb keeps in-frame clones, though not all of them. This table has some 100,000 clones, approximately 90% appearing once. The germline CDR1 and CDR2 sequences are MGHRA and YSYEKL. This CDR3 contains 13 residues. The germline V and J ends were trimmed by 4 bases and 3 bases, with 10 bases remaining between them. Prior autoimmune disease or systemic immunosuppression barred patients. Patients had blood sampled at baseline and again on cycle 4 day 1 and cycle 7 day 1. Sequencing was performed on CD4+ or CD8+ T cells sorted from blood, taken in a trial of the OX40 agonist ivuxolimab. The TCR was taken from an adult with an advanced solid tumor such as melanoma, head and neck, liver or kidney cancer. The chain recombines TRBV4-1 with TRBJ2-7; no clear D gene. The CDR3, as DNA: TGCGCCAGCAGCCGAAGCCTGAACTACGAGCAGTACTTC. Its translation is CASSRSLNYEQYF.